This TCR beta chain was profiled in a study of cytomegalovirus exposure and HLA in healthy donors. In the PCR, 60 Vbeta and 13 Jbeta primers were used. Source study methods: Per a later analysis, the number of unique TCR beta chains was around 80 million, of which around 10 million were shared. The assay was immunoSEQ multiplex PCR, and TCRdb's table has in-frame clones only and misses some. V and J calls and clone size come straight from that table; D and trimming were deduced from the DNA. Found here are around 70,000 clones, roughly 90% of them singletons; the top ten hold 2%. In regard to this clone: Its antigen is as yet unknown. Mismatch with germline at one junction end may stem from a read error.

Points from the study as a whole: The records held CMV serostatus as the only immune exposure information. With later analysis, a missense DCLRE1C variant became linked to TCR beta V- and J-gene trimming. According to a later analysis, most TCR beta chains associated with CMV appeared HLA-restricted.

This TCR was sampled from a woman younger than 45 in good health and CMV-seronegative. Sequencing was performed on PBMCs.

CDR3 loop: CSSSLSSYEQYF. The CDR3 nucleotides are TGTTCCAGCAGTCTTAGCTCCTACGAGCAGTACTTC. The chain employs TRBV7-9 and TRBJ2-7; unclear D gene. The CDR3 spans 12 residues. The V gene's germline CDR1 is SEHNR and CDR2 FQNEAQ (reference sequence). The entire variable domain, with the rest obtained from reference TRBV7-9 and TRBJ2-7, is as follows: DTGVSQNPRHKITKRGQNVTFRCDPISEHNRLYWYRQTLGQGPEFLTYFQNEAQLEKSRLLSDRFSAERPKGSFSTLEIQRTEQGDSAMYLCSSSLSSYEQYFGPGTRLTVT.